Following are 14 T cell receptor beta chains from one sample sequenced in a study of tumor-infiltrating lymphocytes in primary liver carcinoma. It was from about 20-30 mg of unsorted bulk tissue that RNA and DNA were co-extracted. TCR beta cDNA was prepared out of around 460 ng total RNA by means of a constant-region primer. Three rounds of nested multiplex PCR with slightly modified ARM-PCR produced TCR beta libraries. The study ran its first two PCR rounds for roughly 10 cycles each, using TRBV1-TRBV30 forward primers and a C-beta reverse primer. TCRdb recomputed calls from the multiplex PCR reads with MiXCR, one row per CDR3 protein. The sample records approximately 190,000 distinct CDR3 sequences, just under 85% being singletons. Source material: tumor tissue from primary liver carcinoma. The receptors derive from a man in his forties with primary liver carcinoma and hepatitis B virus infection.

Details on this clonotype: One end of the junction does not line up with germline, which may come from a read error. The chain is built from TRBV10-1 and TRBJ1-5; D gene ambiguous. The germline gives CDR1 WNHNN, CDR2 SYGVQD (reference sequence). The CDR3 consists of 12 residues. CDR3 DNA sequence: TGCGCCAGCAGTGATTTAGGCCAGCCACAGCAATTT. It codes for CASSDLGQPQQF.

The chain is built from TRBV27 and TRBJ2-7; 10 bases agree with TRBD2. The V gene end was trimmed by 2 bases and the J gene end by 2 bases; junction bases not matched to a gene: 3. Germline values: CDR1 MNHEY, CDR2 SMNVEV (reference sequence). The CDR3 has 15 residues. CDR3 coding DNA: TGTGCCAGCAGTTTAAAGCGGGAGGGTCCCTACGAGCAGTACTTC. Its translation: CASSLKREGPYEQYF.

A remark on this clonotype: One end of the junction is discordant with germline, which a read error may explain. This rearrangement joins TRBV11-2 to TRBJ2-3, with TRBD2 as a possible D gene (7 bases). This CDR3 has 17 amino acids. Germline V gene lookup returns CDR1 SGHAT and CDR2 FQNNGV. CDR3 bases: TGTGCTAGCAGCTTAGGTTCCCCGGGGGGCTACACAGATACGCAGTATTTT. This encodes CASSLGSPGGYTDTQYF.

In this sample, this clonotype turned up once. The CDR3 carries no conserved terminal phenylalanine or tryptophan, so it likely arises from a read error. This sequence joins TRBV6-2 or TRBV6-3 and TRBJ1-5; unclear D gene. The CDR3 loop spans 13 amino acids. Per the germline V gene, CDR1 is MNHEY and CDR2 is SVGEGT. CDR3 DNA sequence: TGTGCCTGCAGATACCGGGCCGAGCAGCCCCAGCATATT. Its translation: CACRYRAEQPQHI.

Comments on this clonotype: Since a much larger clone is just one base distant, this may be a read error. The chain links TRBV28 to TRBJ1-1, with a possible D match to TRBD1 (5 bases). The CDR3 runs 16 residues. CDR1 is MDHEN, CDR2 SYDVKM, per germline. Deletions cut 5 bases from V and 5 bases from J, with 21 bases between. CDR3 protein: CASSPRGQNISTEAFF. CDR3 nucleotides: TGTGCCAGCAGTCCGCGGGGCCAAAACATCTCTACTGAAGCTTTCTTT.

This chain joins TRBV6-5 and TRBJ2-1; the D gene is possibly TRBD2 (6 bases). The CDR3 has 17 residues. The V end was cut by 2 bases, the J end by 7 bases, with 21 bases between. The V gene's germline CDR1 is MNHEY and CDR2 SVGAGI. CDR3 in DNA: TGTGCCAGCAGTTACACGGCCTTCGACCGGGGAGGTAATGAGCAGTTCTTC. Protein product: CASSYTAFDRGGNEQFF.

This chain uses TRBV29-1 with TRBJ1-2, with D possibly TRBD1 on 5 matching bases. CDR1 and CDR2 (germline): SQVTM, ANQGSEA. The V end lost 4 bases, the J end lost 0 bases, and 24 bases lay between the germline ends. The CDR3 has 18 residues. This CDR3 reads CSVGAPTGTNVANYGYTF. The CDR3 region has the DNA TGCAGCGTTGGAGCACCAACAGGAACTAACGTGGCTAACTATGGCTACACCTTC.

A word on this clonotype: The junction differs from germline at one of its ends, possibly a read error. CDR3 coding DNA: TGTGCCAGCTCACGGATAGGGGGCTACGATGGCTACATCTTC. The encoded protein is CASSRIGGYDGYIF. The V and J genes are TRBV12-3 or TRBV12-4 and TRBJ1-2; the match to TRBD1 covers 7 bases. This CDR3 spans 14 amino acids.

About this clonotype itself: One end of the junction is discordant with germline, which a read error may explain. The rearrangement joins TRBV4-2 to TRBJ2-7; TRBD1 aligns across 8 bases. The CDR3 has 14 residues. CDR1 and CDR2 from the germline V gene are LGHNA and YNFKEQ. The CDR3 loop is CAISQRDRGHEQYF. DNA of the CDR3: TGTGCCATCAGCCAACGTGACAGGGGCCACGAGCAGTACTTC.

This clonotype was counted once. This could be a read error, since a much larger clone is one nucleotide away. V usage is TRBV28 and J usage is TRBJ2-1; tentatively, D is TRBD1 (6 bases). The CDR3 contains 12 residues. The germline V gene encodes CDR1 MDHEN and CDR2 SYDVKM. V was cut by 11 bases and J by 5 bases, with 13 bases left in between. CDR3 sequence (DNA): TGTGCCGAATCCACAGGGCACAATGAGCAGTTCTTC. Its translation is CAESTGHNEQFF.

CDR3 protein: CASSQGQRYEQYF. As DNA, the CDR3 is TGCGCCAGCAGCCAAGGACAGCGTTACGAGCAGTACTTC. This rearrangement joins TRBV4-3 to TRBJ2-7; tentatively, D is TRBD1 (5 bases). Between the trimmed V and J ends, which lost 1 base and 4 bases, there was a span of 8 bases. Germline V CDR1 and CDR2: LGHNA, YSLEER. The CDR3 extends over 13 amino acids.

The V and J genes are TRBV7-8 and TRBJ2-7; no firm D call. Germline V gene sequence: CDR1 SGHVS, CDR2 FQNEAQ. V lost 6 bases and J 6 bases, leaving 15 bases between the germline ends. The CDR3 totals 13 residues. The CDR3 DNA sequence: TGTGCCAGCAGGATCGGACGCGTCTCCGAGCAGTACTTC. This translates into CASRIGRVSEQYF.

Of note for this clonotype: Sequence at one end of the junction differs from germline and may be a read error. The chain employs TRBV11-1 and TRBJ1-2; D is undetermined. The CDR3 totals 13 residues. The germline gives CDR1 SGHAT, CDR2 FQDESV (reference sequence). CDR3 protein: CASSLVHIYGYTF. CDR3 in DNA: TGTGCCAGCAGTTTGGTCCATATCTATGGGTACACCTTC. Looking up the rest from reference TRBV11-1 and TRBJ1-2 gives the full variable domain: EAEVAQSPRYKITEKSQAVAFWCDPISGHATLYWYRQILGQGPELLVQFQDESVVDDSQLPKDRFSAERLKGVDSTLKIQPAELGDSAMYLCASSLVHIYGYTFGSGTRLTVV.

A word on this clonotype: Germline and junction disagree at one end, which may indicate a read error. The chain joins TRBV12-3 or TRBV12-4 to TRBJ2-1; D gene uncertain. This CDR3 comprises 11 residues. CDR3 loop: CVSSTRKEQFF. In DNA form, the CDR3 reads TGTGTCAGCAGCACTCGCAAAGAGCAGTTCTTC.